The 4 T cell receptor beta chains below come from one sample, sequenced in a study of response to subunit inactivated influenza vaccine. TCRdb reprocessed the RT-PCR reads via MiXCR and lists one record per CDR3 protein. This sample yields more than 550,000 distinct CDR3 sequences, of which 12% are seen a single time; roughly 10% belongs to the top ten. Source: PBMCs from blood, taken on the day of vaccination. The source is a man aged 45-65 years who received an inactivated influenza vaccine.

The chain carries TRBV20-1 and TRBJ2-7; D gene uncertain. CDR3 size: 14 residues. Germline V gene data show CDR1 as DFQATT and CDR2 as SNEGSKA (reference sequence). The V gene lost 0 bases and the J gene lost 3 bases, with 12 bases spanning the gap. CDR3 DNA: TGCAGTGCTAGAGATCTATTCCAAAACTACGAGCAGTACTTC. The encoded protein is CSARDLFQNYEQYF.

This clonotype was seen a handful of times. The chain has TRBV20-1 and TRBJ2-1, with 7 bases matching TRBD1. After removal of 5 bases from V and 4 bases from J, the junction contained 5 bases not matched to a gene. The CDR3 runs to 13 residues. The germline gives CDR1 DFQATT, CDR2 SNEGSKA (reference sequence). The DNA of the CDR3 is TGCAGTGCTGACAGGGCAATGTACAATGAGCAGTTCTTC. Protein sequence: CSADRAMYNEQFF.

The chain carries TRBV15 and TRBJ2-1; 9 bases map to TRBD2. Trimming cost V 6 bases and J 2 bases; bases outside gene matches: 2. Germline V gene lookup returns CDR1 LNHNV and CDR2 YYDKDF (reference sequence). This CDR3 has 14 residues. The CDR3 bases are TGTGCCACCAGTCCTAGCGGGACCTACAATGAGCAGTTCTTC. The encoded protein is CATSPSGTYNEQFF.

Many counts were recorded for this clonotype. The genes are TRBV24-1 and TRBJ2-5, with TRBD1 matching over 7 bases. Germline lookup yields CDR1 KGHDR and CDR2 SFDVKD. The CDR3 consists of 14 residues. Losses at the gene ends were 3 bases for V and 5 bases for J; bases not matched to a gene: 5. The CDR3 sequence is CATSDGRQGETQYF. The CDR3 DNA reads TGTGCCACCAGTGATGGGAGACAGGGTGAGACCCAGTACTTC.